The next 15 T cell receptor beta chains were all read from a single sample in a study of T-cell reconstitution after alpha-beta-depleted transplantation in children. Unique molecular identifiers were incorporated when the TCRbeta library was constructed. TCRdb re-analysed the PCR reads in MiXCR, keeping a single row per CDR3 protein. This table holds approximately 1,000,000 distinct CDR3 sequences, about 26% found once. The source material was PBMCs, mostly from graft donor cells, sampled 360 days after TCRalphabeta/CD19-depleted stem cell transplant. The receptors were sampled from a boy in the first two years of life who had a stem cell transplant for SCID, so the T cells may come from the graft donor.

In its sample, this clonotype was seen many times. The chain has TRBV6-1 and TRBJ1-1; D call uncertain. The CDR3 totals 14 residues. Germline assignment: CDR1 MNHNS and CDR2 SASEGT. The V gene lost 1 base and the J gene lost 7 bases, with 13 bases spanning the gap. Written as DNA, the CDR3 is TGTGCCAGCAGTGAAGTGGACGGCGGGCTTGAAGCTTTCTTT. Protein sequence: CASSEVDGGLEAFF.

The chain employs TRBV30 and TRBJ2-1; unclear D gene. The ends were cut back, 7 bases at V and 5 bases at J, with 21 bases in the middle. The germline CDR1 and CDR2 sequences are GTSNPN and SVGIG (reference sequence). This CDR3 has 15 amino acids. The CDR3 region is CAFDYLVNVDNEQFF. In DNA form, the CDR3 reads TGTGCCTTCGATTACTTGGTCAACGTGGACAATGAGCAGTTCTTC.

V is TRBV27 and J is TRBJ1-4; 11 nucleotides align to TRBD1. CDR1 is MNHEY and CDR2 is SMNVEV in the germline V gene (reference sequence). The CDR3 contains 14 residues. V lost 5 bases to trimming and J lost 9 bases; unmatched junction nucleotides: 5. The CDR3 here is CASSPGQGGKKLFF. The CDR3 nucleotides read TGTGCCAGCAGTCCGGGACAGGGGGGGAAAAAACTGTTTTTT.

There are a few counts of this clonotype. DNA for the CDR3: TGTGCCAGCAGCCCCACGGGCTCCTATAATTCACCCCTCCACTTT. Its translation: CASSPTGSYNSPLHF. The V call is TRBV7-2, the J call TRBJ1-6; D is ambiguous. The V gene lost 5 bases and the J gene lost 0 bases, with 8 bases spanning the gap. Germline V CDR1 and CDR2: SGHTA, FQGNSA. The CDR3 runs 15 residues.

The chain is built from TRBV28 and TRBJ2-5; no reliable D call. CDR1 and CDR2 from the germline V gene are MDHEN and SYDVKM. V lost 3 bases to trimming and J lost 1 base, with 6 bases between them. This CDR3 has 13 residues. CDR3 loop: CASSFPAQETQYF. The CDR3 nucleotides are TGTGCCAGCAGTTTCCCCGCCCAAGAGACCCAGTACTTC.

This clonotype appeared a few times. The chain combines TRBV28 with TRBJ2-2, with 8 bases aligning to TRBD2. Germline CDR1 MDHEN, CDR2 SYDVKM. The CDR3 is 14 amino acids. V shed 5 bases and J 8 bases; nucleotides not matched to a gene: 7. The CDR3 protein is CASSRIGGVGELFF. In DNA form, the CDR3 reads TGTGCCAGCAGTCGCATCGGGGGGGTAGGGGAGCTGTTTTTT.

The chain employs TRBV12-3 or TRBV12-4 and TRBJ2-1; D may be TRBD2 (6 bases). V was trimmed by 7 bases and J by 1 base, leaving 14 bases between them. This CDR3 has 15 amino acids. The CDR3 DNA sequence: TGTGCCAGCACGTCAGAGGGAGGATCCTACAATGAGCAGTTCTTC. Protein sequence: CASTSEGGSYNEQFF.

The V call is TRBV20-1, the J call TRBJ2-7, with D unclear. V lost 4 bases, J lost 0 bases, and 7 bases lay in between. The length of the CDR3 is 12 residues. CDR1 is DFQATT and CDR2 is SNEGSKA in the germline V gene (reference sequence). The CDR3 region is CSATGISYEQYF. CDR3 coding DNA: TGCAGTGCTACCGGTATCTCCTACGAGCAGTACTTC.

This chain connects TRBV6-5 to TRBJ1-1; D call uncertain. The germline V gene has CDR1 MNHEY and CDR2 SVGAGI. V lost 0 bases to trimming and J lost 5 bases, with 10 bases between them. The CDR3 length is 14 residues. The DNA for the CDR3 is TGTGCCAGCAGTTACTCAGGGAGGCGAACTGAAGCTTTCTTT. Its translation: CASSYSGRRTEAFF.

V and J are TRBV5-1 and TRBJ1-6, with a possible D match to TRBD1 (5 bases). The germline gives CDR1 SGHRS, CDR2 YFSETQ. This CDR3 has 16 amino acids. V was pared by 4 bases and J by 7 bases, with 18 bases between. Written as DNA, the CDR3 is TGCGCCAGCAGCCCAACGGGGGTGATAAGGAATTCACCCCTCCACTTT. It codes for CASSPTGVIRNSPLHF.

The V gene is TRBV18, the J gene TRBJ2-7; the D gene is possibly TRBD1 (6 bases). In germline, CDR1 is KGHSH, CDR2 LQKENI. V shed 3 bases and J shed 2 bases, with 11 bases lying between them. The CDR3 runs 14 residues. CDR3 DNA: TGTGCCAGCTCACCTACGGGACAAACCTACGAGCAGTACTTC. As protein: CASSPTGQTYEQYF.

The rearrangement uses TRBV18 and TRBJ2-2; 9 bases map to TRBD1. This CDR3 is built from 15 residues. The trim removed 4 bases at V and 5 bases at J, leaving 5 bases unmatched. Germline assignment: CDR1 KGHSH and CDR2 LQKENI. Here the CDR3 reads CASSLQGARTGELFF. The CDR3 DNA reads as TGTGCCAGCTCACTACAGGGGGCTCGGACCGGGGAGCTGTTTTTT.

The V gene is TRBV20-1, the J gene TRBJ2-1; TRBD2 matches at 11 bases. V was clipped by 2 bases and J by 8 bases; unmatched bases: 14. This CDR3 is 17 amino acids long. The germline V gene encodes CDR1 DFQATT and CDR2 SNEGSKA (reference sequence). The CDR3 DNA sequence: TGCAGTGCTAGACTCCCCTTCACTAGCGGGGGCCGAGATGAGCAGTTCTTC. It yields the protein CSARLPFTSGGRDEQFF.

The chain combines TRBV7-6 with TRBJ2-1; 10 nucleotides line up with TRBD2. With V trimmed by 2 bases and J by 0 bases, 4 bases remained unmatched. In germline, CDR1 is SGHVS, CDR2 FNYEAQ. This CDR3 contains 17 residues. For the CDR3, the DNA is TGTGCCAGCAGCTTAAGGGTAGCGGGGGGCTCCTACAATGAGCAGTTCTTC. It specifies CASSLRVAGGSYNEQFF.

In regard to this clonotype: The CDR3 does not end in the conserved phenylalanine or tryptophan, so this is likely a read error. V gene TRBV6-1 combines with J gene TRBJ2-6; no clear D gene. Per the germline V gene, CDR1 is MNHNS and CDR2 is SASEGT. The V end was cut by 6 bases, the J end by 4 bases, with 13 bases between. CDR3 length: 15 amino acids. The CDR3 nucleotides read TGTGCCAGCAGCCATAACAGTGCCGGGGCCAACGTCCTGACTTAC. It specifies CASSHNSAGANVLTY.